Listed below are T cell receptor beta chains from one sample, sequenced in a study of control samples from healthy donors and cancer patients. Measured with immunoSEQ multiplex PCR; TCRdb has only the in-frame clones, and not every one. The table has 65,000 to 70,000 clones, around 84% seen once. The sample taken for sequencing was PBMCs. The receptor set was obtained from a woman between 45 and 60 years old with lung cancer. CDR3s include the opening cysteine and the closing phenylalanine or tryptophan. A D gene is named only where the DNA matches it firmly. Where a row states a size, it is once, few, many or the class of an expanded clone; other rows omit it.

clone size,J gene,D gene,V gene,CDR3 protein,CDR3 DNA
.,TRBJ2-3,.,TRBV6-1,CASSEVFTDTQYF,TGTGCCAGCAGTGAAGTCTTCACAGATACGCAGTATTTT
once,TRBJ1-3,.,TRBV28,CASSRREIIYF,TGTGCCAGCAGTCGCAGGGAGATCATATATTTT
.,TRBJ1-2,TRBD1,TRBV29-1,CSAPSGGNYGYTF,TGCAGCGCCCCCTCAGGGGGGAACTATGGCTACACCTTC
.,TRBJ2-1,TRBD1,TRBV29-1,CSVEGQGANEQFF,TGCAGCGTTGAGGGACAGGGGGCAAATGAGCAGTTCTTC
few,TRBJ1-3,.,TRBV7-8,CASSLAARNVVGNTIYF,TGTGCCAGCAGCTTAGCGGCTAGAAATGTAGTTGGAAACACCATATATTTT
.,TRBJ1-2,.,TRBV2,CASSVTEGGYTF,TGTGCCAGCAGTGTCACCGAGGGGGGCTACACCTTC
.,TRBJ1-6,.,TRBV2,CASSELQGDSPLHF,TGTGCCAGCAGTGAGTTACAGGGAGATTCACCCCTCCACTTT
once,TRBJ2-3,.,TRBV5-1,CASSLSAQGRFKSTDTQYF,TGCGCCAGCAGCTTGAGCGCGCAAGGGCGGTTCAAAAGCACAGATACGCAGTATTTT
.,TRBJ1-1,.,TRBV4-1,CASSWRMNTEAFF,TGCGCCAGCAGCTGGCGGATGAACACTGAAGCTTTCTTT
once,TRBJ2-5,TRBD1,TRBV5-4,CASSGGTGQETQYF,TGTGCCAGCAGCGGAGGGACAGGCCAAGAGACCCAGTACTTC
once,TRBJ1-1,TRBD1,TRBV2,CASNWDRGRTEAFF,TGTGCCAGCAATTGGGACAGGGGAAGGACTGAAGCTTTCTTT
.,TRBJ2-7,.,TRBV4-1,CASSQDVTVKQYF,TGCGCCAGCAGCCAAGATGTCACAGTCAAGCAGTACTTC
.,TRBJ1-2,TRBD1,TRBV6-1,CASSEGTGGDGYTF,TGTGCCAGCAGTGAAGGGACAGGGGGCGATGGCTACACCTTC
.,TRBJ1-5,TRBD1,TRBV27,CASSPPGQGGHYSNQPQHF,TGTGCCAGCAGTCCACCGGGACAGGGGGGACATTATAGCAATCAGCCCCAGCATTTT
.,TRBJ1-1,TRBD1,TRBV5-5,CASSLTSGTGSPPFF,TGTGCCAGCAGCTTGACTTCAGGGACAGGGTCGCCACCTTTCTTT
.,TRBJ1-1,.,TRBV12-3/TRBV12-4,CASSLESGTEAFF,TGTGCCAGCAGTTTAGAATCCGGGACTGAAGCTTTCTTT
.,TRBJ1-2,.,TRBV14,CASSQIEVGIYGYTF,TGTGCCAGCAGCCAAATTGAAGTCGGGATCTATGGCTACACCTTC
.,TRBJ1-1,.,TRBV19,CASSMTYRVGTEAFF,TGTGCCAGTAGTATGACCTACAGGGTCGGCACTGAAGCTTTCTTT
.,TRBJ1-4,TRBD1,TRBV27,CASTRQGLGEKLFF,TGTGCCAGCACCCGACAGGGTTTAGGTGAAAAACTGTTTTTT
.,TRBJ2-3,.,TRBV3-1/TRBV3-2,CASSRVRGSDTQYF,TGTGCCAGCAGCCGCGTTCGGGGGTCAGATACGCAGTATTTT
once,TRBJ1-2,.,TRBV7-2,CASSFPGRAYGYTF,TGTGCCAGCAGCTTCCCGGGACGGGCCTATGGCTACACCTTC
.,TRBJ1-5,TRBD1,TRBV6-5,CASTYLGQGDQPQHF,TGTGCCAGCACCTACCTGGGACAGGGGGATCAGCCCCAGCATTTT
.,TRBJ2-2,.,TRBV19,CASRGLSGELFF,TGTGCCAGTCGGGGTTTGTCCGGGGAGCTGTTTTTT
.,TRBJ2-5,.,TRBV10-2,CASSEEGGQETQYF,TGCGCCAGCAGTGAGGAGGGGGGCCAAGAGACCCAGTACTTC
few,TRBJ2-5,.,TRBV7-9,CASSPGAPQETQYF,TGTGCCAGCAGCCCAGGGGCACCCCAAGAGACCCAGTACTTC
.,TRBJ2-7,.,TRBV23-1,CASSLRRDRDFYEQYF,TGCGCCAGCAGTCTACGACGCGACAGAGATTTCTACGAGCAGTACTTC